This TCR beta chain came from a study of blood T cell repertoires in COVID-19. Some clones are missing from TCRdb's copy, which holds only in-frame ones; the method was immunoSEQ multiplex PCR. The repertoire holds 100,000 or so clones, with approximately 86% as singletons. This CDR3 comprises 14 residues. CDR1 and CDR2 from the germline V gene are KGHSH and LQKENI. Trimming took off 3 bases at V and 8 bases at J, with 11 bases between the two ends. Turning to this clone: The sample has other DNA sequences that encode this CDR3 too.

What was sequenced was PBMCs or T cells enriched from blood (not recorded which). The sequence derives from a woman aged 45-65 years who had recovered from COVID-19. The rearrangement links TRBV18 to TRBJ1-6, with unresolved D. The CDR3 reads CASSPGRGDSPLHF. CDR3 coding DNA: TGTGCCAGCTCACCTGGACGGGGTGATTCACCCCTCCACTTT.